Below, one TCR beta chain is given with its context. Its target is not known. Data came from immunoSEQ multiplex PCR; TCRdb stores just in-frame clones and leaves some out. The profile shows about 73,000 clones, 85% to 95% of them singletons. This sample was taken from a study of cytomegalovirus exposure and HLA in healthy donors. Study in general: A later analysis reported the same platform for the 90 to 150 validation repertoires and the approximately 670 first-cohort repertoires.

Study-wide findings and caveats: As confirmed in vitro, a few CMV-associated chains were specific for CMV antigens.

This CDR3 has 15 residues. Germline CDR1 is MNHEY and CDR2 is SMNVEV (reference sequence). The ends lost 4 bases at V and 0 bases at J; junction bases unmatched: 3. The genes are TRBV27 and TRBJ1-5; 7 nucleotides line up with TRBD1. This receptor was obtained from a man between 18 and 29 years old in good health and CMV-seronegative. The sample consisted of PBMCs. The CDR3 protein is CASSSGQASNQPQHF. The CDR3 region has the DNA TGTGCCAGCAGTTCAGGACAGGCTAGCAATCAGCCCCAGCATTTT.